This TCR beta chain comes out of a study of cytomegalovirus exposure and HLA in healthy donors. Notes on the study in general: On later analysis, the bulk of CMV-associated TCR beta chains appeared to be HLA-restricted. In a later analysis, a genetic analysis reported fewer productive-TCR N-insertions in an Asian-associated ancestry cluster than the cohort average.

On this clone: The antigen remains unidentified.

Germline V gene sequence: CDR1 SGHRS, CDR2 YFSETQ. Between the trimmed V and J ends, which lost 0 bases and 5 bases, there was a span of 11 bases. This CDR3 contains 14 residues. PCR used 60 Vbeta primers and 13 Jbeta primers. Clones were sequenced by immunoSEQ multiplex PCR, and TCRdb holds only the in-frame ones, with some missing. Here the sample spans about 160,000 clones, about 85% being singletons. J is TRBJ1-1 and V is TRBV5-1; D possibly corresponds to TRBD1 (5 bases). This TCR came from a human donor in good health. Material: PBMCs. The CDR3 here is CASSLAGGGTEAFF. In DNA form, the CDR3 reads TGCGCCAGCAGCTTGGCCGGGGGAGGGACTGAAGCTTTCTTT.